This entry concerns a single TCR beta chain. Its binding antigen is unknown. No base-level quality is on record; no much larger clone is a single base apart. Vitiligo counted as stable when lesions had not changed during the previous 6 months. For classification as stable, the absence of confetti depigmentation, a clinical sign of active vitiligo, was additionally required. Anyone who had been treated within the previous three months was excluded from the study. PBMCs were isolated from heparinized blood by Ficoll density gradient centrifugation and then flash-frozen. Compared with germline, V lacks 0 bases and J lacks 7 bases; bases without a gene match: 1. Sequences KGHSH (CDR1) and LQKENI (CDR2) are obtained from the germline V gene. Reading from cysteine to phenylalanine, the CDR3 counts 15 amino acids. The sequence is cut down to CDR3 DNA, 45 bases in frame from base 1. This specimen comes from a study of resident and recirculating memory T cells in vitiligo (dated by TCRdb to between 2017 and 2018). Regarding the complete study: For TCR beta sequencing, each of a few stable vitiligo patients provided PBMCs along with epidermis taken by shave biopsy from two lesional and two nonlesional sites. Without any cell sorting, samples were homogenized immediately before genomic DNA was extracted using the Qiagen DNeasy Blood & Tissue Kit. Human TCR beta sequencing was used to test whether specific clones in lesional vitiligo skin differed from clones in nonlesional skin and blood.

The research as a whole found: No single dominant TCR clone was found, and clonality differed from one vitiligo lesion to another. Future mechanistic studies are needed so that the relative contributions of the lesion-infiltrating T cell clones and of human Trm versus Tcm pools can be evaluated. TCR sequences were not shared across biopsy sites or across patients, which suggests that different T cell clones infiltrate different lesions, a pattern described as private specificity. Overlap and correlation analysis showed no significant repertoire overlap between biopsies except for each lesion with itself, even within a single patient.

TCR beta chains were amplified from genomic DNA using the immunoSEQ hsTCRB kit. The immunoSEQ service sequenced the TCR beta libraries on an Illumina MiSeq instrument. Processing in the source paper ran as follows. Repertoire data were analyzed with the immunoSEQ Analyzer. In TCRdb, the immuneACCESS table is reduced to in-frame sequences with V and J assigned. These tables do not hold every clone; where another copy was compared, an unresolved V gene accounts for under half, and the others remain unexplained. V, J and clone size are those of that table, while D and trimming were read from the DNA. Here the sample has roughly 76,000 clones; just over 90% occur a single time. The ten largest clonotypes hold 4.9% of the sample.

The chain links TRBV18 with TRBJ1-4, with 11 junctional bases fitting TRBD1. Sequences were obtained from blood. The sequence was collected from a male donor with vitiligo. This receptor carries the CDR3 CASSPPGTGGEKLFF. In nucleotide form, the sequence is TGTGCCAGCTCACCACCCGGGACAGGGGGTGAAAAACTGTTTTTT. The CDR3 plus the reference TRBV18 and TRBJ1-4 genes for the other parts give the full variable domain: NAGVMQNPRHLVRRRGQEARLRCSPMKGHSHVYWYRQLPEEGLKFMVYLQKENIIDESGMPKERFSAEFPKEGPSILRIQQVVRGDSAAYFCASSPPGTGGEKLFFGSGTQLSVL.